A single sample is the source of the 27 T cell receptor beta chains below, sequenced in a study of T-cell memory formation after mild COVID-19. TCRdb passed the 5' RACE reads through MiXCR, listing each CDR3 protein once. The sample has fewer than 650,000 distinct CDR3 sequences, around 16% seen once. Source material: PBMCs or a T cell subset sorted from them (not recorded which). These receptor sequences come from an adult woman who had mild COVID-19 (a few samples of this study predate the infection). Cell type and time point are not known.

This chain uses TRBV5-4 with TRBJ2-1; D call uncertain. The CDR3 has 12 residues. Trimming removed 4 bases at V and 10 bases at J, with 12 bases between. Germline V gene data show CDR1 as SGHNT and CDR2 as YYREEE (reference sequence). The CDR3 here is CASSRPQTEQFF. The CDR3 nucleotides are TGTGCCAGCAGCCGACCCCAGACGGAGCAGTTCTTC.

This clonotype has just a few counts. The V and J genes are TRBV13 and TRBJ2-7; D call uncertain. CDR3 length: 14 amino acids. Germline loops: CDR1 PRHDT, CDR2 FYEKMQ (reference sequence). The V and J ends lost 4 bases and 3 bases respectively, with 13 bases between them. CDR3 bases: TGTGCCAGCAGCTCCGTGGTAGAGGACTACGAGCAGTACTTC. It codes for CASSSVVEDYEQYF. Full variable domain (outside the CDR3, taken from reference TRBV13 and TRBJ2-7): AAGVIQSPRHLIKEKRETATLKCYPIPRHDTVYWYQQGPGQDPQFLISFYEKMQSDKGSIPDRFSAQQFSDYHSELNMSSLELGDSALYFCASSSVVEDYEQYFGPGTRLTVT.

The chain uses TRBV12-3 or TRBV12-4 and TRBJ2-7; D remains ambiguous. Trimming took 6 bases from V and 11 from J, leaving 11 bases between them. There are 10 residues in the CDR3. The CDR3 DNA reads TGTGCCAGCAGCCCGGCGTGGGAGTACTTC. Protein: CASSPAWEYF.

The CDR3 reads CASSPRESQPQHF. The CDR3 DNA reads as TGTGCCAGTAGTCCCCGAGAGTCTCAGCCCCAGCATTTT. The chain uses TRBV19 and TRBJ1-5; D is ambiguous. V lost 5 bases, J lost 6 bases, and 11 bases lay in between. The CDR3 consists of 13 residues. Per the germline V gene, CDR1 is LNHDA and CDR2 is SQIVND (reference sequence).

This clonotype was counted between two and nine times. The chain is built from TRBV7-9 and TRBJ2-2, with D maybe TRBD1 (6 bases). CDR3 length: 15 amino acids. CDR1 is SEHNR, CDR2 FQNEAQ, per germline (reference sequence). V was shortened by 7 bases and J by 6 bases, with 18 bases between the two germline ends. The CDR3 sequence: CASTNRARSPGELFF. The DNA for the CDR3 is TGTGCCAGCACCAACAGGGCTAGGTCGCCCGGGGAGCTGTTTTTT.

This chain connects TRBV7-2 to TRBJ2-1; D is possibly TRBD1 (6 bases). V was cut by 6 bases and J by 11 bases, with 14 bases left in between. This CDR3 is 12 amino acids long. Germline CDR1 reads SGHTA; CDR2 reads FQGNSA. Here the CDR3 DNA reads TGTGCCAGCAGTCCTACAGGGCATAAGCAGTTCTTC. Amino acid sequence: CASSPTGHKQFF.

In this sample, this clonotype turned up a few times. The chain carries TRBV6-6 and TRBJ2-2, with 8 bases identical to TRBD1. Trimming removed 8 bases from V and 4 bases from J; junction bases left unmatched: 6. This CDR3 contains 14 residues. In germline, CDR1 is MNHNY, CDR2 SVGAGI (reference sequence). CDR3 loop: CASQDRVGTGELFF. CDR3 in DNA: TGTGCCAGCCAGGACAGGGTTGGCACCGGGGAGCTGTTTTTT.

This clonotype came up a few times. The J gene is TRBJ2-2, the V gene TRBV7-3; D possibly corresponds to TRBD1 (6 bases). In germline, CDR1 is SGHTA, CDR2 FQGTGA. V was trimmed by 3 bases and J by 7 bases, leaving 18 bases between them. The CDR3 is 16 residues long. The CDR3 DNA sequence: TGTGCCAGCAGCTTCAATCACAGGGTCGGTGGCGGGGAGCTGTTTTTT. The encoded protein is CASSFNHRVGGGELFF.

The V gene is TRBV20-1, the J gene TRBJ2-7; perhaps TRBD1 as D (5 bases). This CDR3 contains 14 residues. V lost 5 bases and J lost 5, with 19 bases in between. In germline, CDR1 is DFQATT, CDR2 SNEGSKA (reference sequence). DNA of the CDR3: TGCAGTGCTGACCAGTACAGGAGCCTAAACGAGCAGTACTTC. Its translation is CSADQYRSLNEQYF.

This clonotype was seen only a few times. The chain is built from TRBV12-3 or TRBV12-4 and TRBJ2-7; D is tentatively TRBD1 or TRBD2 (5 bases each). V was clipped by 6 bases and J by 4 bases, with 22 bases between them. The CDR3 consists of 16 residues. The chain's CDR3 is CASSDRDGWLNYEQYF. The DNA for the CDR3 is TGTGCCAGCAGCGATCGGGACGGCTGGTTGAATTACGAGCAGTACTTC.

This clonotype came up many times. The rearrangement joins TRBV7-3 to TRBJ2-2; 7 bases map to TRBD2. Trimming took 2 bases from V and 6 from J; bases not matched to a gene: 3. The CDR3 is made up of 14 amino acids. Germline CDR1 SGHTA, CDR2 FQGTGA. This CDR3 reads CASSLAGGAGELFF. CDR3 in DNA: TGTGCCAGCAGCTTAGCTGGGGGGGCCGGGGAGCTGTTTTTT.

The chain uses TRBV20-1 and TRBJ2-7, with 10 positions matching TRBD2. This CDR3 comprises 16 residues. CDR1 DFQATT and CDR2 SNEGSKA come from the germline V gene (reference sequence). V dropped 0 bases and J dropped 2; count of bases not matched to a gene: 7. CDR3 DNA: TGCAGTGCTAGAGAGGTGGCAGCGGGAGGGCCCTACGAGCAGTACTTC. This encodes CSAREVAAGGPYEQYF.

The count of this clonotype is one. The chain joins TRBV28 to TRBJ1-5, with 7 bases aligning to TRBD1. This CDR3 has 14 amino acids. Germline V gene data show CDR1 as MDHEN and CDR2 as SYDVKM. The trim removed 4 bases at V and 5 bases at J, leaving 5 bases unmatched. Written as DNA, the CDR3 is TGTGCCAGCAGTTACGGACAGGAGTATCAGCCCCAGCATTTT. This gives the protein CASSYGQEYQPQHF.

This chain connects TRBV5-1 to TRBJ2-3; 8 bases agree with TRBD2. J gave up 2 bases and V 2 bases, and 4 bases lay outside the gene matches. The CDR3 extends over 15 amino acids. Germline V gives CDR1 SGHRS, CDR2 YFSETQ. In DNA form, the CDR3 reads TGCGCCAGCAGCTTTGAACTAGCGGCCACAGATACGCAGTATTTT. This codes for CASSFELAATDTQYF.

This clonotype was seen more than once but under ten times. The chain is built from TRBV12-3 or TRBV12-4 and TRBJ2-3; 12 bases map to TRBD2. Trimming removed 5 bases from V and 3 bases from J; junction bases left unmatched: 9. CDR3 length: 17 amino acids. CDR3 in DNA: TGTGCCAGCAGTCGGCTAGCGGGGGGGTATGGGACAGATACGCAGTATTTT. Translated, it gives CASSRLAGGYGTDTQYF.

J is TRBJ2-4 and V is TRBV7-3; tentatively, D is TRBD2 (6 bases). CDR3 length: 12 amino acids. Trimming pared 7 bases from V and 16 bases from J, leaving 20 bases between. Germline V gene lookup returns CDR1 SGHTA and CDR2 FQGTGA. CDR3 nucleotide sequence: TGTGCCAGCACCCCTAAATGCGCCGGGGGATACTTC. Translated, it gives CASTPKCAGGYF.

J is TRBJ2-5 and V is TRBV24-1, with TRBD1 matching over 10 bases. CDR1 is KGHDR and CDR2 is SFDVKD in the germline V gene. The V and J ends lost 4 bases and 3 bases, in that order; junction bases with no gene match: 4. The CDR3 is 15 residues long. The CDR3 sequence: CATSDPGQGEETQYF. Written as DNA, the CDR3 is TGTGCCACCAGTGACCCCGGACAGGGGGAAGAGACCCAGTACTTC.

In its sample, this clonotype was seen once. V usage is TRBV29-1 and J usage is TRBJ2-5, with 7 positions matching TRBD1. The CDR3 is 12 amino acids. The ends lost 7 bases at V and 5 bases at J; junction bases unmatched: 7. The V gene's germline CDR1 is SQVTM and CDR2 ANQGSEA. CDR3 residues: CSGRQGVETQYF. The CDR3 DNA is TGCAGCGGACGACAGGGAGTTGAGACCCAGTACTTC.

This clonotype was observed a handful of times. The chain combines TRBV6-2 or TRBV6-3 with TRBJ2-4, with D tentatively TRBD1 (5 bases). Germline V gene lookup returns CDR1 MNHEY and CDR2 SVGEGT. CDR3 length: 14 amino acids. V dropped 2 bases and J dropped 7 bases, with 12 bases sitting between them. The CDR3 DNA follows: TGTGCCAGCAGTTACGGGGCAGGGATGAACATTCAGTACTTC. The encoded protein is CASSYGAGMNIQYF.

In its sample, this clonotype was seen a few times. The gene calls are TRBV5-6 and TRBJ2-7; tentatively, D is TRBD1 (6 bases). The germline CDR1 and CDR2 sequences are SGHDT and YYEEEE. V dropped 1 base and J dropped 3 bases, with 11 bases sitting between them. The CDR3 has 14 amino acids. In DNA form, the CDR3 reads TGTGCCAGCAGCTTGAAGGAGGACAGCTACGAGCAGTACTTC. It codes for CASSLKEDSYEQYF.

This chain connects TRBV20-1 to TRBJ1-1; D is perhaps TRBD1 (5 bases). The CDR3 is 13 amino acids. V was shortened by 0 bases and J by 7 bases, with 12 bases between the two germline ends. The V gene's germline CDR1 is DFQATT and CDR2 SNEGSKA (reference sequence). In nucleotides, the CDR3 is TGCAGTGCTAGAGATGGAGGGGTTTTTGAAGCTTTCTTT. This codes for CSARDGGVFEAFF.

The chain combines TRBV6-5 with TRBJ2-1, with 9 bases matching TRBD2. The germline CDR1 and CDR2 sequences are MNHEY and SVGAGI. J lost 9 bases, V lost 5 bases, and 8 bases had no gene match. The CDR3 is 14 residues long. The CDR3 is CASSDGTSRTEQFF. DNA of the CDR3: TGTGCCAGCAGTGACGGGACTAGCAGGACTGAGCAGTTCTTC.

V is TRBV20-1 and J is TRBJ1-2; TRBD1 matches at 7 bases. The V gene's germline CDR1 is DFQATT and CDR2 SNEGSKA (reference sequence). CDR3 length: 11 amino acids. The junction had 3 bases not matched to a gene; V was cut back by 6 bases and J by 5 bases. The CDR3 sequence: CSAIQGYGYTF. CDR3 DNA: TGCAGTGCAATACAGGGGTATGGCTACACCTTC.

Ten or more counts support this clonotype. The chain joins TRBV12-3 or TRBV12-4 to TRBJ2-1, with TRBD2 matching 7 bases. Trimming took 3 bases from V and 6 from J; bases not matched to a gene: 8. The CDR3 sequence is 15 residues long. This CDR3 is CASSFGGLEGNEQFF. The DNA of the CDR3 is TGTGCCAGCAGTTTCGGGGGGTTAGAGGGCAATGAGCAGTTCTTC.

This clonotype was seen repeatedly, ten times or more. In DNA form, the CDR3 reads TGCGCCAGCAGCCAAGCTACGATTACGAATTCACCCCTCCACTTT. It specifies CASSQATITNSPLHF. The rearrangement uses TRBV4-1 and TRBJ1-6; D is unclear. Per the germline V gene, CDR1 is MGHRA and CDR2 is YSYEKL. Trimming stripped 1 base from V and 7 bases from J, with 11 bases between. The CDR3 sequence is 15 residues long.

This clonotype was found a few times. The rearrangement links TRBV5-1 to TRBJ2-7; D is unresolved. Germline lookup yields CDR1 SGHRS and CDR2 YFSETQ. This CDR3 is built from 13 residues. V was trimmed by 5 bases and J by 4 bases, leaving 13 bases between them. The CDR3 loop is CASRLQSPYEQYF. CDR3 sequence (DNA): TGCGCCAGCAGATTACAGTCCCCTTACGAGCAGTACTTC.

The chain joins TRBV4-3 to TRBJ2-7; D is possibly TRBD2 (5 bases). The CDR3 consists of 17 residues. CDR1 is LGHNA, CDR2 YSLEER, per germline. Trimming took 0 bases from V and 2 from J, leaving 17 bases between them. The CDR3 sequence: CASSQDIVWENAYEQYF. The CDR3 coding sequence is TGCGCCAGCAGCCAAGATATCGTATGGGAGAATGCCTACGAGCAGTACTTC.